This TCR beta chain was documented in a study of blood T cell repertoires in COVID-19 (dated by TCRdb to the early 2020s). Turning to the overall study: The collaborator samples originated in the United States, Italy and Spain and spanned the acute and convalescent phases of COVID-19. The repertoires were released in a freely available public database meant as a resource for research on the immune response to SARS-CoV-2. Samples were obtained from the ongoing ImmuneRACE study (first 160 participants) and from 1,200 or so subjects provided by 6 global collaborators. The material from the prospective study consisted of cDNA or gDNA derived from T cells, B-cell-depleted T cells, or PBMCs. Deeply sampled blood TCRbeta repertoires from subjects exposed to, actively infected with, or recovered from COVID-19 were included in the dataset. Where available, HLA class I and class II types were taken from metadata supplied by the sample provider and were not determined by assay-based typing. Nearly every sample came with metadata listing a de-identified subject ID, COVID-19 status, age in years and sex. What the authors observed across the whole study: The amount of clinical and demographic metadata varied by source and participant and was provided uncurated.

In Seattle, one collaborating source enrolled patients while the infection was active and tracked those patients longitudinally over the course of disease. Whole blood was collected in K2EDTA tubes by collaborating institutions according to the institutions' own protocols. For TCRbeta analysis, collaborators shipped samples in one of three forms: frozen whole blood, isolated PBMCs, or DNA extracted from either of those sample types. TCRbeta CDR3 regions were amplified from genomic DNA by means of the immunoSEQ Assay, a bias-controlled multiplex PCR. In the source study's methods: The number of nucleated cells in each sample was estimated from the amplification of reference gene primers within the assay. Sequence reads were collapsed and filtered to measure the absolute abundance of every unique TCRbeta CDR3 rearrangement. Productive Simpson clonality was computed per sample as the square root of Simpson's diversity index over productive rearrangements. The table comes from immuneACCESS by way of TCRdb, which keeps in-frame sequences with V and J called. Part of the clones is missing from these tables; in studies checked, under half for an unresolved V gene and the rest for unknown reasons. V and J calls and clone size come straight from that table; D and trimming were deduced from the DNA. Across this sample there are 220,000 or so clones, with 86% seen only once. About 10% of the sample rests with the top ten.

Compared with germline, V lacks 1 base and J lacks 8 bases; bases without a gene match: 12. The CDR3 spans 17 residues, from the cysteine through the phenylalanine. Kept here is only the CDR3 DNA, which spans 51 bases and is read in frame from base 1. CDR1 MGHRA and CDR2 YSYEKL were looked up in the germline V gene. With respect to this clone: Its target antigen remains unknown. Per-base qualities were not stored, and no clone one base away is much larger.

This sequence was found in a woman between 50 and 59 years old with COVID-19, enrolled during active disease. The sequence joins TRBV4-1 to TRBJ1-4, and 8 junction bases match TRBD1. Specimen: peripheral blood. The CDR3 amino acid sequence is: CASSQVSPTGVGEKLFF. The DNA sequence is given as TGCGCCAGCAGCCAAGTTTCACCGACAGGGGTGGGGGAAAAACTGTTTTTT.